The 19 T cell receptor beta chains given below trace back to one sample, sequenced in a study of molecular identifiers for immune sequencing clone quantification. TCRdb recomputed calls from the PCR reads with MiXCR, one row per CDR3 protein. Among around 470,000 distinct CDR3 sequences listed, about 25% were seen once. Material: naive CD8+ T cells from blood, with Jurkat cell RNA spiked in. Specified subset: FACS-sorted CD8+CD4-CCR7+CD45RA+ naive T cells. These receptors all come from a human donor in good health. Some libraries in this study had Jurkat cell RNA spiked in.

The V and J genes are TRBV27 and TRBJ2-3; 9 bases align to TRBD1. Germline CDR1 reads MNHEY; CDR2 reads SMNVEV (reference sequence). V gave up 6 bases and J gave up 4 bases; unmatched junction bases: 17. The CDR3 runs to 18 residues. For the CDR3, the DNA is TGTGCCAGCAGCCACCTCGGGCGGAACAGGGGGCTCGCAGATACGCAGTATTTT. Protein product: CASSHLGRNRGLADTQYF.

V usage is TRBV7-9 and J usage is TRBJ1-4; D is unclear. Per the germline V gene, CDR1 is SEHNR and CDR2 is FQNEAQ (reference sequence). Trimming stripped 1 base from V and 3 bases from J, with 15 bases between. The CDR3 length is 17 residues. This CDR3 is CASSLGGLGSANEKLFF. The CDR3 bases are TGTGCCAGCAGCTTAGGTGGTCTCGGTTCGGCTAATGAAAAACTGTTTTTT. Filled out from reference TRBV7-9 and TRBJ1-4, the complete variable domain reads DTGVSQNPRHKITKRGQNVTFRCDPISEHNRLYWYRQTLGQGPEFLTYFQNEAQLEKSRLLSDRFSAERPKGSFSTLEIQRTEQGDSAMYLCASSLGGLGSANEKLFFGSGTQLSVL.

V usage is TRBV7-9 and J usage is TRBJ2-6, with D tentatively TRBD1 or TRBD2 (5 bases each). V lost 2 bases and J 0 bases, leaving 11 bases between the germline ends. This CDR3 comprises 17 residues. The V gene's germline CDR1 is SEHNR and CDR2 FQNEAQ (reference sequence). The CDR3, as DNA: TGTGCCAGCAGCTTAATGGGACCCGGCTCTGGGGCCAACGTCCTGACTTTC. Translated: CASSLMGPGSGANVLTF.

About this clonotype itself: Being one base from a much bigger clone, this may be a read error. CDR3 in DNA: TGTGCCAGCAGCTTATCCCTTCAAGGGACCCAGTACTTC. Translation: CASSLSLQGTQYF. V and J are TRBV7-9 and TRBJ2-5, with no clear D. Germline V lookup: CDR1 SEHNR, CDR2 FQNEAQ (reference sequence). The CDR3 sequence is 13 residues long.

This clonotype appeared a few times. J is TRBJ1-1 and V is TRBV20-1; perhaps TRBD1 as D (6 bases). Germline V gene data show CDR1 as DFQATT and CDR2 as SNEGSKA (reference sequence). Trimming cost V 5 bases and J 5 bases, with 12 bases left between them. The CDR3 has 12 amino acids. This CDR3 reads CSAAQGGTEAFF. The DNA for the CDR3 is TGCAGTGCTGCCCAAGGGGGGACTGAAGCTTTCTTT.

This clonotype was counted between two and nine times. V is TRBV20-1 and J is TRBJ2-7; either TRBD1 or TRBD2 may fit D (5 bases each). The germline V gene encodes CDR1 DFQATT and CDR2 SNEGSKA (reference sequence). CDR3 size: 13 residues. V was trimmed by 2 bases and J by 2 bases, leaving 10 bases between them. Here the CDR3 DNA reads TGCAGTGCTAGAAGGGACGGAACCTACGAGCAGTACTTC. It specifies CSARRDGTYEQYF.

The genes are TRBV7-9 and TRBJ2-7; 10 nucleotides match TRBD2. V lost 0 bases to trimming and J lost 2 bases; unmatched junction nucleotides: 7. There are 17 residues in the CDR3. The germline V gene encodes CDR1 SEHNR and CDR2 FQNEAQ (reference sequence). CDR3 amino acids: CASSLARGLADPYEQYF. As DNA, the CDR3 is TGTGCCAGCAGCTTAGCGCGAGGACTAGCGGACCCCTACGAGCAGTACTTC.

The chain employs TRBV7-3 and TRBJ1-1, with 8 positions matching TRBD1. The CDR3 covers 14 residues. Germline trimming cut 3 bases from V and 4 bases from J; bases unmatched to any gene: 4. The germline CDR1 and CDR2 sequences are SGHTA and FQGTGA. The DNA of the CDR3 is TGTGCCAGCAGCTTCGGACAGGGTCGCACTGAAGCTTTCTTT. Translating gives CASSFGQGRTEAFF.

This clonotype appeared a single time. This likely came from a read error, as a far larger clone is one base away. The chain recombines TRBV25-1 with TRBJ2-7; D gene unclear. Per germline, CDR1 MGHDK and CDR2 SYGVNS. The CDR3 sequence is 12 residues long. This CDR3 reads CASRESGYEQYF. The DNA of the CDR3 is TGTGCCAGCCGTGAATCGGGTTACGAGCAGTACTTC.

A note on this clonotype: This sequence may be a read error, since a much larger clone differs from it by one base. V is TRBV28 and J is TRBJ2-1; possibly TRBD1 or TRBD2 for D (5 bases each). This CDR3 spans 15 amino acids. Trimming removed 6 bases at V and 13 bases at J, with 25 bases between. CDR1 is MDHEN, CDR2 SYDVKM, per germline. The CDR3: CASRMGRMYQETQFF. CDR3 bases: TGTGCCAGCAGAATGGGACGGATGTACCAAGAGACCCAGTTCTTC.

This clonotype was seen just once. A single base separates this from a much larger clone, so it may be a read error. The rearrangement joins TRBV28 to TRBJ2-3; the D gene is possibly TRBD2 (5 bases). Trimming removed 7 bases from V and 4 bases from J, with 15 bases in between. The CDR3 consists of 14 residues. CDR1 MDHEN and CDR2 SYDVKM come from the germline V gene. The CDR3 nucleotides read TGTGCCAGCAACCCCGGGGAGCTCCCAGATACGCAGTATTTT. Its protein product is CASNPGELPDTQYF.

Many counts were recorded for this clonotype. The chain uses TRBV7-2 and TRBJ1-1, with 7 positions matching TRBD1. Trimming took 3 bases from V and 6 from J; bases not matched to a gene: 13. Looked up from germline, CDR1 is SGHTA and CDR2 is FQGNSA. This CDR3 contains 16 residues. The CDR3 bases are TGTGCCAGCAGCTTGCCACAGGGGTTACCGAGGGCTGAAGCTTTCTTT. Residues: CASSLPQGLPRAEAFF.

This sequence joins TRBV7-6 and TRBJ2-7; D possibly matches TRBD1 or TRBD2 (5 bases each). The CDR3 covers 14 residues. Trimming took 5 bases from V and 2 from J, leaving 13 bases between them. Germline values: CDR1 SGHVS, CDR2 FNYEAQ. Here the CDR3 DNA reads TGTGCCAGCAGCGACCGGGACCCCCCCTACGAGCAGTACTTC. This gives the protein CASSDRDPPYEQYF.

The chain carries TRBV4-1 and TRBJ2-1; 8 bases map to TRBD1. Germline V lookup: CDR1 MGHRA, CDR2 YSYEKL. With V trimmed by 1 base and J by 10 bases, 3 bases remained unmatched. The length of the CDR3 is 13 residues. As DNA, the CDR3 is TGCGCCAGCAGCCAAGGACAGGGGATCGAGCAGTTCTTC. Amino acid sequence: CASSQGQGIEQFF.

A few counts support this clonotype. V is TRBV18 and J is TRBJ1-5; 7 bases fit TRBD1. The CDR3 contains 16 residues. Germline V gene sequence: CDR1 KGHSH, CDR2 LQKENI. V gave up 6 bases and J gave up 3 bases; unmatched junction bases: 11. CDR3 amino acids: CASSPTGRVNNQPQHF. The CDR3 nucleotides read TGTGCCAGCTCCCCGACAGGGAGAGTTAACAATCAGCCCCAGCATTTT.

The V gene is TRBV2, the J gene TRBJ1-2; D perhaps matches TRBD1 (5 bases). The germline V gene encodes CDR1 SNHLY and CDR2 FYNNEI. CDR3 length equals 14 residues. V shed 3 bases and J shed 1 base, with 9 bases lying between them. CDR3: CASSDSQGNYGYTF. CDR3 coding DNA: TGTGCCAGCAGTGATTCGCAGGGTAACTATGGCTACACCTTC.

The chain couples TRBV25-1 to TRBJ2-5; possible D gene TRBD1, 5 bases. This CDR3 spans 16 amino acids. The ends were cut back, 6 bases at V and 5 bases at J, with 22 bases in the middle. Germline V gives CDR1 MGHDK, CDR2 SYGVNS. Here the CDR3 DNA reads TGTGCCAGCAGGGCCCTCCTTCAGGGTTGGATGGAGACCCAGTACTTC. As protein: CASRALLQGWMETQYF. Filled out from reference TRBV25-1 and TRBJ2-5, the complete variable domain reads EADIYQTPRYLVIGTGKKITLECSQTMGHDKMYWYQQDPGMELHLIHYSYGVNSTEKGDLSSESTVSRIRTEHFPLTLESARPSHTSQYLCASRALLQGWMETQYFGPGTRLLVL.

This rearrangement joins TRBV5-1 to TRBJ2-5, with D maybe TRBD1 (5 bases). V gave up 5 bases and J gave up 5 bases, with 7 bases separating them. The germline CDR1 and CDR2 sequences are SGHRS and YFSETQ. The CDR3 loop spans 11 amino acids. This chain's CDR3 is CASRAGETQYF. CDR3 DNA sequence: TGCGCCAGCAGAGCAGGGGAGACCCAGTACTTC. Based on the CDR3 plus reference TRBV5-1 and TRBJ2-5, the full variable domain is KAGVTQTPRYLIKTRGQQVTLSCSPISGHRSVSWYQQTPGQGLQFLFEYFSETQRNKGNFPGRFSGRQFSNSRSEMNVSTLELGDSALYLCASRAGETQYFGPGTRLLVL.

This clonotype occurred a few times. The chain combines TRBV19 with TRBJ2-7; tentatively, D is TRBD1 (5 bases). The CDR3 sequence is 13 residues long. Germline V gene data show CDR1 as LNHDA and CDR2 as SQIVND (reference sequence). V was clipped by 4 bases and J by 5 bases, with 12 bases between them. CDR3 residues: CASSTGFWNEQYF. DNA for the CDR3: TGTGCCAGTAGTACAGGGTTCTGGAACGAGCAGTACTTC.